A few counts support the clone carrying this T cell receptor (beta chain). These data belong to a study of cytomegalovirus exposure and HLA in healthy donors. Amplification used 60 Vbeta primers and 13 Jbeta primers. Clones were sequenced by immunoSEQ multiplex PCR, and TCRdb holds only the in-frame ones, with some missing. Here the sample spans fewer than 250,000 clones, less than 85% being singletons. J was trimmed by 7 bases and V by 0 bases; bases with no gene match: 3. The germline V gene encodes CDR1 SGHDT and CDR2 YYEEEE. This CDR3 spans 14 amino acids. Sequencing was done on a sample of PBMCs. The genes are TRBV5-6 and TRBJ1-5; 8 positions agree with TRBD1. This clonotype originated in a girl aged 2 to 10 in good health and CMV-seronegative. As DNA, the CDR3 is TGTGCCAGCAGCTTGGGTACAGGGGGACAGCCCCAGCATTTT. It is translated as CASSLGTGGQPQHF.